One and the same sample provided the 3 T cell receptor beta chains below, sequenced in a study of OX40 agonist ivuxolimab in advanced cancers. The library was built by means of the immunoSEQ multiplex PCR assay. The immuneACCESS repertoire file appears here via TCRdb, limited to in-frame rearrangements. These files lack a portion of the clones; in checked studies, under half of the deficit traces to unresolved V genes, and the cause of the others is not known. Across this sample there are around 40,000 clones, with around 80% seen only once. In total, the top ten clones hold 5% to 6% of the sample. Sample: CD4+ or CD8+ T cells sorted from blood, taken in a trial of the OX40 agonist ivuxolimab. Receptor source: an adult with an advanced solid tumor such as melanoma, head and neck, liver or kidney cancer.

The chain links TRBV29-1 to TRBJ1-2; 7 bases line up with TRBD1. The length of the CDR3 is 11 residues. The J segment lost 7 bases and the V segment lost 4 bases, leaving 3 bases of the junction unmatched. CDR1 and CDR2 (germline): SQVTM, ANQGSEA. DNA for the CDR3: TGCAGCGTTGCCGACAGGGTTGGCTACACCTTC. It is translated as CSVADRVGYTF.

This rearrangement joins TRBV30 to TRBJ2-4; the match to TRBD2 covers 12 bases. The germline V gene has CDR1 GTSNPN and CDR2 SVGIG (reference sequence). V gave up 3 bases and J gave up 1 base; unmatched junction bases: 10. The CDR3 length is 18 residues. CDR3 loop: CAWSYPRTSGTAKNIQYF. CDR3 bases: TGTGCCTGGAGCTACCCGAGGACTAGCGGGACGGCCAAAAACATTCAGTACTTC.

The chain employs TRBV19 and TRBJ1-5; D is perhaps TRBD1 (5 bases). CDR1 LNHDA and CDR2 SQIVND come from the germline V gene (reference sequence). Trimming stripped 4 bases from V and 7 bases from J, with 14 bases between. The CDR3 loop spans 14 amino acids. The CDR3 DNA reads TGTGCCAGTAGTAATCCCCAGGGTCGGCAGCCCCAGCATTTT. It yields the protein CASSNPQGRQPQHF.